These 20 T cell receptor beta chains came from one sample sequenced in a study of T cell repertoires in cytomegalovirus infection. Each CDR3 protein is one row after TCRdb ran MiXCR on the reads. The profile shows over 300,000 distinct CDR3 sequences, over 7.5% of them singletons. The material sequenced was PBMCs. These receptors were taken from a human donor in good health (CMV status not recorded). Some clones in this sample may be carry-over from other donors' samples.

The table lists this clonotype with a few counts. The CDR3 nucleotides read TGTGCCACTTCCGCCGGACCGCCCCCCTCCTACGAGCAGTACTTC. This encodes CATSAGPPPSYEQYF. The V call is TRBV27, the J call TRBJ2-7; D gene unclear. The CDR3 loop spans 15 amino acids. Germline CDR1 and CDR2: MNHEY and SMNVEV (reference sequence). V shed 10 bases and J shed 0 bases, with 19 bases lying between them.

This rearrangement joins TRBV28 to TRBJ1-5; D gene unclear. V lost 8 bases to trimming and J lost 0 bases, with 8 bases between them. This CDR3 region has 13 residues. Germline V gene sequence: CDR1 MDHEN, CDR2 SYDVKM. This CDR3 reads CASHDNSNQPQHF. The CDR3 DNA reads as TGTGCCAGCCATGACAATAGCAATCAGCCCCAGCATTTT.

The CDR3 loop reads CASSINYEQYF. CDR3 coding DNA: TGTGCCAGCAGCATTAACTACGAGCAGTACTTC. V gene TRBV12-3 or TRBV12-4 combines with J gene TRBJ2-7; D is ambiguous. Trimming left V 6 bases short and J 3 bases short, with 6 bases between. This CDR3 is 11 amino acids long.

The V gene is TRBV19, the J gene TRBJ2-3, with 9 positions matching TRBD1. The CDR3 has 16 residues. The V segment lost 3 bases and the J segment 3 bases; nucleotides outside the gene matches: 7. The V gene's germline CDR1 is LNHDA and CDR2 SQIVND (reference sequence). In DNA, the CDR3 is TGTGCCAGTAGTATTACCGGGACAGGGTGGACAGATACGCAGTATTTT. It yields the protein CASSITGTGWTDTQYF.

This chain uses TRBV20-1 with TRBJ1-5; 10 nucleotides agree with TRBD1. V shed 6 bases, J shed 6 bases, and the junction held 2 bases outside the gene matches. The CDR3 spans 12 residues. Germline assignment: CDR1 DFQATT and CDR2 SNEGSKA (reference sequence). Here the CDR3 DNA reads TGCAGTGCAAGGGACAGGGGTCAGCCCCAGCATTTT. Translating it yields CSARDRGQPQHF.

In this sample, this clonotype turned up many times. V is TRBV7-2 and J is TRBJ2-2; perhaps TRBD1 as D (5 bases). V gave up 5 bases and J gave up 8 bases, with 21 bases separating them. This CDR3 region has 16 residues. Germline V gene sequence: CDR1 SGHTA, CDR2 FQGNSA. Here the CDR3 DNA reads TGTGCCAGCAGCCAAGAATCGGGCAACCAGGGAGGGGAGCTGTTTTTT. It specifies CASSQESGNQGGELFF.

This clonotype was recorded a few times. V gene TRBV28 combines with J gene TRBJ1-5; D may be TRBD1 (6 bases). CDR1 MDHEN and CDR2 SYDVKM come from the germline V gene. The germline V and J ends were trimmed by 4 bases and 2 bases, with 15 bases remaining between them. The CDR3 is made up of 16 amino acids. CDR3 in amino acids: CASSSHRAGGNQPQHF. CDR3 sequence (DNA): TGTGCCAGCAGTTCTCACAGGGCCGGCGGCAATCAGCCCCAGCATTTT.

This clonotype has ten or more counts. This chain joins TRBV4-3 and TRBJ1-2; D not resolved. CDR1 is LGHNA and CDR2 is YSLEER in the germline V gene. V lost 1 base, J lost 8 bases, and 14 bases lay in between. This CDR3 is 14 amino acids long. The CDR3 DNA reads TGCGCCAGCAGCCAAGTGGTAGGGAATAACGGCTACACCTTC. Translating gives CASSQVVGNNGYTF.

This clonotype was recorded a few times. The chain links TRBV20-1 to TRBJ2-7; D might be TRBD2 (5 bases). V dropped 3 bases and J dropped 5 bases, with 14 bases sitting between them. The V gene's germline CDR1 is DFQATT and CDR2 SNEGSKA (reference sequence). The CDR3 is 13 residues long. The CDR3 protein is CSASLTLGNEQYF. DNA of the CDR3: TGCAGTGCTAGTCTAACCCTCGGGAACGAGCAGTACTTC.

The chain links TRBV24-1 to TRBJ1-5; perhaps TRBD1 as D (6 bases). V lost 8 bases and J lost 0, with 13 bases in between. CDR3 length: 15 amino acids. Looked up from germline, CDR1 is KGHDR and CDR2 is SFDVKD. CDR3 DNA sequence: TGTGCCACCAAATACACAGGGTATAGCAATCAGCCCCAGCATTTT. Its protein is CATKYTGYSNQPQHF.

This clonotype came up many times. The chain recombines TRBV7-9 with TRBJ2-3; 10 nucleotides line up with TRBD2. V was pared by 0 bases and J by 1 base, with 1 base of the junction left unmatched. This CDR3 region has 16 residues. Germline assignment: CDR1 SEHNR and CDR2 FQNEAQ (reference sequence). The CDR3, as DNA: TGTGCCAGCAGCTTAGCAACTAGCGGGGGCACAGATACGCAGTATTTT. Protein sequence: CASSLATSGGTDTQYF.

The chain carries TRBV20-1 and TRBJ2-3; D unresolved. The CDR3 is 11 residues long. V shed 5 bases and J shed 6 bases, with 9 bases lying between them. Germline CDR1 reads DFQATT; CDR2 reads SNEGSKA (reference sequence). Here the CDR3 reads CSAPSDDTQYF. The CDR3 DNA follows: TGCAGTGCTCCCTCGGACGATACGCAGTATTTT.

This clonotype has a count of ten or more. V and J are TRBV7-8 and TRBJ2-7, with D perhaps TRBD2 (6 bases). Germline V gene data show CDR1 as SGHVS and CDR2 as FQNEAQ. V shed 3 bases and J shed 3 bases, with 15 bases lying between them. CDR3 length: 15 residues. Written as DNA, the CDR3 is TGTGCCAGCAGCTTCCTACGCCGTAGCGGCTACGAGCAGTACTTC. It codes for CASSFLRRSGYEQYF. The variable domain in full, with the rest retrieved from reference TRBV7-8 and TRBJ2-7, is GAGVSQSPRYKVAKRGQDVALRCDPISGHVSLFWYQQALGQGPEFLTYFQNEAQLDKSGLPSDRFFAERPEGSVSTLKIQRTQQEDSAVYLCASSFLRRSGYEQYFGPGTRLTVT.

The chain employs TRBV12-3 or TRBV12-4 and TRBJ2-3, with D hard to call. Trimming removed 4 bases at V and 4 bases at J, with 6 bases between. The CDR3 runs 12 residues. CDR3 DNA: TGTGCCAGCAGTTCGTATTCAGATACGCAGTATTTT. Translating it yields CASSSYSDTQYF.

This clonotype was seen more than once but under ten times. This chain connects TRBV6-1 to TRBJ2-7, with TRBD2 matching 8 bases. This CDR3 has 16 residues. V shed 6 bases, J shed 2 bases, and the junction held 12 bases outside the gene matches. The germline V gene encodes CDR1 MNHNS and CDR2 SASEGT. CDR3 nucleotide sequence: TGTGCCAGCAGATCTCTCGTAAGCGGGGGCCCCTACGAGCAGTACTTC. This encodes CASRSLVSGGPYEQYF.

J is TRBJ2-7 and V is TRBV4-3; perhaps TRBD2 as D (5 bases). The CDR3 is 16 amino acids. V was trimmed by 0 bases and J by 0 bases, leaving 12 bases between them. Germline V gene lookup returns CDR1 LGHNA and CDR2 YSLEER. The CDR3 nucleotides read TGCGCCAGCAGCCAAGATAGGGCTAGCTTCTCCTACGAGCAGTACTTC. The encoded protein is CASSQDRASFSYEQYF.

At least ten counts were recorded for this clonotype. V is TRBV12-3 or TRBV12-4 and J is TRBJ1-2; the D gene is possibly TRBD1 (6 bases). The CDR3 runs to 14 residues. Trimming cost V 1 base and J 3 bases, with 9 bases left between them. Here the CDR3 DNA reads TGTGCCAGCAGTTTAGTTAACAGGGACTATGGCTACACCTTC. Its translation: CASSLVNRDYGYTF.

J is TRBJ2-7 and V is TRBV6-2 or TRBV6-3; TRBD2 might be the D (5 bases). The length of the CDR3 is 13 residues. V was clipped by 5 bases and J by 11 bases, with 19 bases between them. Germline V gene sequence: CDR1 MNHEY, CDR2 SVGEGT. CDR3 sequence reads: CASSGGLSLREYF. The CDR3 DNA sequence: TGTGCCAGCAGTGGCGGACTGTCTCTAAGGGAGTACTTC.

The table lists this clonotype with many counts. This chain connects TRBV7-2 to TRBJ1-6; 8 bases are shared with TRBD1. This CDR3 comprises 19 residues. The trim removed 4 bases at V and 5 bases at J, leaving 16 bases unmatched. Per the germline V gene, CDR1 is SGHTA and CDR2 is FQGNSA. For the CDR3, the DNA is TGTGCCAGCAGCTCTGGACAGGGACCTATCGGTGGTGATAATTCACCCCTCCACTTT. It encodes CASSSGQGPIGGDNSPLHF.

This rearrangement joins TRBV7-6 to TRBJ1-3, with D tentatively TRBD1 (5 bases). Germline lookup yields CDR1 SGHVS and CDR2 FNYEAQ. The germline V and J ends were trimmed by 2 bases and 2 bases, with 10 bases remaining between them. The length of the CDR3 is 15 residues. The CDR3 region is CASSLKGVPGNTIYF. In DNA form, the CDR3 reads TGTGCCAGCAGCTTAAAAGGGGTTCCTGGAAACACCATATATTTT.